The rows below give T cell receptor beta chains drawn from one sample of a study of control samples from healthy donors and cancer patients. Measured with immunoSEQ multiplex PCR; TCRdb has only the in-frame clones, and not every one. The sample shows 65,000 to 95,000 clones, 80% to 90% of them seen only once. Sample: blood. The receptors originated from a man aged 50-60 years in good health. CDR3s include the opening cysteine and the closing phenylalanine or tryptophan.

TRBV6-1,TRBJ1-6,CASSAFFSQGDYNSPLHF
TRBV10-1,TRBJ2-5,CASSESGDQQETQYF
TRBV10-1,TRBJ1-1,CASSEDGGPNTEAFF
TRBV6-6,TRBJ1-4,CASSYSRPAHEKLFF
TRBV19,TRBJ1-2,CASSIAAGGHYGYTF
TRBV10-3,TRBJ2-3,CASRTQASTDTQYF
TRBV4-2,TRBJ2-3,CASSQDWQPGDTQYF
TRBV30,TRBJ1-6,CAWSVALSPLHF
TRBV5-1,TRBJ1-3,CASSLGTGGFGNTIYF
TRBV19,TRBJ2-3,CASSFLSAGDSGYTQYF
TRBV14,TRBJ2-6,CASSQFPFSGANVLTF
TRBV6-5,TRBJ2-2,CASSFLRSDNTGELFF
TRBV7-9,TRBJ2-7,CASSLGQGSLSYEQYF
TRBV11-3,TRBJ2-7,CASRIRGGEQYF
TRBV27,TRBJ2-3,CASRRDPRTDTQYF
TRBV4-1,TRBJ1-5,CASSHLGGPLHF
TRBV18,TRBJ2-7,CASSPFSRGASYEQYF
TRBV18,TRBJ2-7,CASSPPPGSSGSHEQYF
TRBV19,TRBJ1-4,CASSIVGAREKLFF
TRBV21-1,TRBJ2-7,CASSKATPGLRQFHEQYF
TRBV28,TRBJ1-5,CASSLNRGFDQPQHF
TRBV19,TRBJ1-2,CASSIVPLTGPYGYTF
TRBV7-2,TRBJ2-1,CASSLGRTENEQFF
TRBV24-1,TRBJ2-3,CATAPRTSTDTQYF